This T cell receptor (beta chain) stems from a study of blood T cell repertoires in COVID-19. CDR1 and CDR2 (germline): SGHDT, YYEEEE. The CDR3 totals 13 residues. V was cut by 0 bases and J by 6 bases, with 7 bases left in between. Sequencing used immunoSEQ multiplex PCR; TCRdb keeps in-frame clones, though not all of them. The sample has around 210,000 clones; roughly 90% are singletons. This clonotype was sampled from a young woman who had recovered from COVID-19. The genes are TRBV5-6 and TRBJ1-5; D is undetermined. Sequencing was done on a sample of PBMCs or T cells enriched from blood (not recorded which). CDR3: CASSLGIGQPQHF. The CDR3 nucleotides are TGTGCCAGCAGCTTGGGTATCGGTCAGCCCCAGCATTTT. Drawing the rest from reference TRBV5-6 and TRBJ1-5, the complete variable domain is DAGVTQSPTHLIKTRGQQVTLRCSPKSGHDTVSWYQQALGQGPQFIFQYYEEEERQRGNFPDRFSGHQFPNYSSELNVNALLLGDSALYLCASSLGIGQPQHFGDGTRLSIL.